The rows below give T cell receptor beta chains drawn from one sample of a study of T cells and Merkel cell carcinoma outcomes. Clones were sequenced by immunoSEQ multiplex PCR, and TCRdb holds only the in-frame ones, with some missing. Here the sample spans some 2,000 clones, approximately 90% being singletons. The source material was tumor tissue from Merkel cell carcinoma. The source is a human donor with Merkel cell carcinoma. The CDR3 runs from the conserved cysteine through the conserved F or W. The D gene is left open where the match is weak. Not every row has a clone size; where given, it reads once, few, many or a size class.

d_call j_call clone_size v_call cdr3_nt cdr3_aa
. TRBJ2-1 . TRBV7-9 TGTGCCAGCAGCTCTCCCGACCCCGGCCCGAATGAGCAATTCTTC CASSSPDPGPNEQFF
. TRBJ1-1 . TRBV6-5 TGTGCCAGCAGTCGTACAGGGACGTCTGAAGCTTTCTTT CASSRTGTSEAFF
. TRBJ1-5 . TRBV2 TGTGCCAGCAGTGAAGCATCCCATAGCAATCAGCCCCAGCATTTT CASSEASHSNQPQHF
TRBD2 TRBJ2-7 . TRBV29-1 TGCTGTGGGGGGGGTCCCTCTGGAGAGCAGTACTTC CCGGGPSGEQYF
TRBD1 TRBJ1-1 . TRBV7-2 TGTGCCAGCAGCCTCGACAGGGGATTGGCCATGAACACTGAAGCTTTCTTT CASSLDRGLAMNTEAFF
TRBD1 TRBJ1-5 once TRBV4-1 TGCGCCAGCAGTGTAAGACAGGGTGGGAATCAGCCCCAGCATTTT CASSVRQGGNQPQHF
TRBD1 TRBJ2-3 . TRBV19 TGTGCCAGTAGTATAGGGGACAGGGTGGCAGATACGCAGTATTTT CASSIGDRVADTQYF
. TRBJ1-4 . TRBV9 TGTGCCAGCAGCGTAGAGGGGGGTACAGGCGAAAAACTGTTTTTT CASSVEGGTGEKLFF
. TRBJ2-7 . TRBV5-1 TGCGCCAGCAGCTTGGAGGGCCAAGCGAGCTCCCACGAGCAGTACTTC CASSLEGQASSHEQYF
TRBD1 TRBJ2-2 . TRBV11-3 TGTGCCAGCAGCAGGACAGGGGGAGGCACCGGGGAGCTGTTTTTT CASSRTGGGTGELFF
. TRBJ2-1 . TRBV5-4 TGTGCCAGCAGCTTGGGGGTCGGAAGCCACAATGAGCAGTTCTTC CASSLGVGSHNEQFF
. TRBJ1-2 . TRBV7-6 TGTGCCAGCAGCCCTACGGACAAAAGATCCTTTTATTTC CASSPTDKRSFYF
TRBD2 TRBJ2-5 . TRBV7-8 TGTGCCAGCAGCAAAGGACTAGCGAGGGAGACCCAGTACTTC CASSKGLARETQYF
. TRBJ2-1 . TRBV7-3 TGTGCCAGCAGCCCAGATAACTACAATGAGCAGTTCTTC CASSPDNYNEQFF
. TRBJ2-7 . TRBV6-5 TGTGCCAGCAGTTACAGGGGAAGTACCTACGAGCAGTACTTC CASSYRGSTYEQYF
. TRBJ1-5 . TRBV2 TGTGCCAGCAGGGGCGCAGGCGGGCAGCCCCAGCATTTT CASRGAGGQPQHF
. TRBJ1-1 . TRBV5-5 TGTGCCAGCAGCTTAATTTGGCCAAGGGAGAACACTGAAGCTTTCTTT CASSLIWPRENTEAFF
. TRBJ1-1 . TRBV10-2 TGCGCCAGTCAAAGCGGGGTTGAAGCTTTCTTT CASQSGVEAFF
TRBD1 TRBJ1-1 . TRBV27 TGTGCCAGCACCTCATACGCTGGACAGGCAGACACTGAAGCTTTCTTT CASTSYAGQADTEAFF
. TRBJ1-1 . TRBV6-1 TGTGCCAGTGCCCTGAACACTGAAGCTTTCTTT CASALNTEAFF
. TRBJ2-7 . TRBV2 TGTGCCAGCATTTGGGGCTCCTACGAGCAGTACTTC CASIWGSYEQYF
TRBD2 TRBJ2-2 . TRBV6-6 TGTGCCAGCAGTTACGTAGCGGGACCCGGGGAGCTGTTTTTT CASSYVAGPGELFF
. TRBJ2-4 . TRBV11-3 TGTGCCAGCAGTTTAGATGACTATTCCATTCAGTACTTC CASSLDDYSIQYF
. TRBJ2-7 . TRBV5-6 TGTGCCAGCAGCTTGTTGACACCTCCACCCCACGAGCAGTACTTC CASSLLTPPPHEQYF
. TRBJ1-4 . TRBV7-6 TGTGCCAGCAGCAGTAGCCACCTCGAGGTATTTTTT CASSSSHLEVFF
. TRBJ1-5 . TRBV9 TGTGCCAGCATCCATTTACCTTGGGGCAATCAGCCCCAGCATTTT CASIHLPWGNQPQHF
. TRBJ1-1 . TRBV29-1 TGCAGCGTTGGGTTTGGGGGGGTAGGTAGCACTGAAGCTTTCTTT CSVGFGGVGSTEAFF
. TRBJ1-2 . TRBV27 TGTGCCAACAGATTGAACAGCCGGCACGGCTACACCTTC CANRLNSRHGYTF
. TRBJ1-1 . TRBV9 TGTGCCAGCAGCGTAACCCCTGGGGGGGGCTACACTGAAGCTTTCTTT CASSVTPGGGYTEAFF
. TRBJ1-5 . TRBV11-3 TGTGCCAGCAGCTTAGCTAGCAATCAGCCCCAGCATTTT CASSLASNQPQHF
. TRBJ1-2 . TRBV2 TGTGCCAGCAGCCCGGACGCAAACTATGGCTACACCTTC CASSPDANYGYTF
TRBD1 TRBJ2-7 . TRBV29-1 TGCAGCGTGGTGGGACAGGGCGTGAACGAGCAGTACTTC CSVVGQGVNEQYF
TRBD2 TRBJ2-5 . TRBV5-4 TGTGCCAGCAGCCCGTCGGGGGGGGCCCCCCAAGAGACCCAGTACTTC CASSPSGGAPQETQYF
TRBD2 TRBJ2-3 . TRBV11-3 TGTGCCAGCAGCTTAGAGACTAGCTACCTAACTCAGTATTTT CASSLETSYLTQYF
. TRBJ1-1 . TRBV4-1 TGCGCCAGCAGCCAAGAGAGGGGGGGCAGGGATCGGAGTGAAGCTTTCTTT CASSQERGGRDRSEAFF
TRBD1 TRBJ1-2 . TRBV11-2 TGTGCCAGCAGCCGACAGGGATACGATGGCTACACCTTC CASSRQGYDGYTF
TRBD1 TRBJ1-3 . TRBV6-4 TGTGCCAGCATCAACCGGGACAGGGGGGACACTATATATTTT CASINRDRGDTIYF
. TRBJ2-7 . TRBV11-3 TGTGCCAGCAGCTCTCATTGGGAGCAGTACTTC CASSSHWEQYF
. TRBJ2-5 . TRBV28 TGTGCCAGCAGTTTGGGGACGGCCCAAGAGACCCAGTACTTC CASSLGTAQETQYF
TRBD2 TRBJ2-7 . TRBV11-2 TGTGCCAGCAGCGGGGCTAGCGGGAGGTACCCCTACGAGCAGTACTTC CASSGASGRYPYEQYF
TRBD1 TRBJ2-7 . TRBV5-1 TGCGCCAGCAGCTTTAGGAGAAATCTTTTGGGACAGGGAGACGAGCAGTACTTC CASSFRRNLLGQGDEQYF
. TRBJ1-3 . TRBV18 TGTGCCAGCTCCCAAGGAAACACCATATATTTT CASSQGNTIYF
TRBD1 TRBJ2-5 . TRBV11-2 TGTGCCAGCAGCTTAACCGGGGGACAGGGCGAGACCCAGTACTTC CASSLTGGQGETQYF
. TRBJ2-2 . TRBV5-4 TGTGCCAGCAGCTTTATGATGACCAACACCGGGGAGCTGTTTTTT CASSFMMTNTGELFF
TRBD2 TRBJ2-6 large TRBV7-9 TGTGCCAGCAGCATACCGGGACTAGCGAGGTCTGGGGCCAACGTCCTGACTTTC CASSIPGLARSGANVLTF
TRBD1 TRBJ1-3 . TRBV4-2 TGTGCCAGCAGCCAAGCCGCGGGACAGGGAAGACACACCATATATTTT CASSQAAGQGRHTIYF
. TRBJ1-1 . TRBV11-2 TGTGCCAGCAGCAGTGAGGGGGGATTACACACTGAAGCTTTCTTT CASSSEGGLHTEAFF
TRBD2 TRBJ2-5 . TRBV29-1 TGCAGCGTCAGAGCGGGAGTCGGGGAGACCCAGTACTTC CSVRAGVGETQYF
TRBD2 TRBJ2-1 . TRBV2 TGTGCCAGCAGTGATCCAGAGCGGGACCCCTCCTACAATGAGCAGTTCTTC CASSDPERDPSYNEQFF
. TRBJ2-3 . TRBV11-1 TGTGCCAGCAGCTTAGCTCCCTCGACGGCGCGCGCGCAGTATTTT CASSLAPSTARAQYF
TRBD2 TRBJ2-5 . TRBV29-1 TGCAGCTTTCTAGCGGGAGCTGCTTCCGAGACCCAGTACTTC CSFLAGAASETQYF
. TRBJ2-4 few TRBV11-2 TGTGCCAGCAGCTTATGGGGGCAAGAAAACATTCAGTACTTC CASSLWGQENIQYF
. TRBJ1-2 . TRBV6-5 TGTGCCAGCAGTCCCTCCGGGACTTTCTATGGCTACACCTTC CASSPSGTFYGYTF